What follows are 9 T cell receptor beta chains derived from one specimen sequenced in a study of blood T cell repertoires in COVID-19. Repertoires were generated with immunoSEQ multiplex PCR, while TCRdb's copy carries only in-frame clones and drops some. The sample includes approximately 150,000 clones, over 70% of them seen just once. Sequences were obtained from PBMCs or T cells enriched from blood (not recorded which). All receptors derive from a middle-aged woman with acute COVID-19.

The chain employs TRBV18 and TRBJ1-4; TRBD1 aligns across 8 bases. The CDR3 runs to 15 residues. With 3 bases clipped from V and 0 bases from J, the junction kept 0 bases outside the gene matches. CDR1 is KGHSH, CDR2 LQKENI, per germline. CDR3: CASSPTGATNEKLFF. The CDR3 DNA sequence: TGTGCCAGCTCACCGACAGGGGCAACTAATGAAAAACTGTTTTTT.

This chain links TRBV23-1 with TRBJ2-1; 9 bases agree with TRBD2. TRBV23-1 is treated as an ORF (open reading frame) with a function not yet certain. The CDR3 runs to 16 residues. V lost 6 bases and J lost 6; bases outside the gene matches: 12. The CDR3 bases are TGCGCCAGCAGCCTCAGCGAGCGGGAGGCCGGCAATGAGCAGTTCTTC. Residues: CASSLSEREAGNEQFF.

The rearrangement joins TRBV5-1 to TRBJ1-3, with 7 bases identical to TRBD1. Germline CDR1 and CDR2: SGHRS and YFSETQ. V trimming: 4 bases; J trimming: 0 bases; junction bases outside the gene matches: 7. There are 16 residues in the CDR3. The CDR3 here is CASSVGDRASGNTIYF. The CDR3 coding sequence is TGCGCCAGCAGCGTGGGTGACAGGGCCTCTGGAAACACCATATATTTT.

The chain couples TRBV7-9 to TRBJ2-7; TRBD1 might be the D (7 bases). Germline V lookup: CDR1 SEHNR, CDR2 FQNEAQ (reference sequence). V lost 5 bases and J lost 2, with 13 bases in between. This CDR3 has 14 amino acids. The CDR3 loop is CASSRRDRAYEQYF. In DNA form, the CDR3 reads TGTGCCAGCAGCAGGCGGGACAGAGCCTACGAGCAGTACTTC.

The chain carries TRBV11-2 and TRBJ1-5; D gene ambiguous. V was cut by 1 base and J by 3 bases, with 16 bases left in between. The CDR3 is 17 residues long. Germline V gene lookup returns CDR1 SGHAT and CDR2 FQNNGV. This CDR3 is CASSLGVRRITNQPQHF. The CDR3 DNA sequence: TGTGCCAGCAGCTTAGGTGTTAGGAGGATAACCAATCAGCCCCAGCATTTT.

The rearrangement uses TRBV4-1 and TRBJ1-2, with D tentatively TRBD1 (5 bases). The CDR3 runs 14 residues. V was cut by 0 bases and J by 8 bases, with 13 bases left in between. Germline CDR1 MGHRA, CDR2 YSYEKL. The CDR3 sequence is CASSQDFGGEGYTF. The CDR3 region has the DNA TGCGCCAGCAGCCAAGATTTCGGGGGGGAAGGCTACACCTTC.

The CDR3 spells CASSLWSGQQETQYF. DNA for the CDR3: TGTGCCAGCAGTTTATGGTCGGGACAGCAAGAGACCCAGTACTTC. V and J are TRBV27 and TRBJ2-5; 7 bases align to TRBD1. Germline CDR1 is MNHEY and CDR2 is SMNVEV (reference sequence). The CDR3 totals 15 residues. The junction had 4 bases not matched to a gene; V was cut back by 1 base and J by 2 bases.

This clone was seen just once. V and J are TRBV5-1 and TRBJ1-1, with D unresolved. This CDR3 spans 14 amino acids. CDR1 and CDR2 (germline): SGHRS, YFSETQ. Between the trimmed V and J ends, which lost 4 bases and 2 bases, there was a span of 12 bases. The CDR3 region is CASSRQTDNTEAFF. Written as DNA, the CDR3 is TGCGCCAGCAGCCGACAAACAGATAACACTGAAGCTTTCTTT.

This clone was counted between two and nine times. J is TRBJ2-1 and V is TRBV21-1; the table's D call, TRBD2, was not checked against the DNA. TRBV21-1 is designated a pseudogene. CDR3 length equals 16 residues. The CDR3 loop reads CASSKERLARHNEQFF. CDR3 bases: TGTGCCAGCAGCAAAGAACGTCTAGCACGGCACAATGAGCAGTTCTTC.